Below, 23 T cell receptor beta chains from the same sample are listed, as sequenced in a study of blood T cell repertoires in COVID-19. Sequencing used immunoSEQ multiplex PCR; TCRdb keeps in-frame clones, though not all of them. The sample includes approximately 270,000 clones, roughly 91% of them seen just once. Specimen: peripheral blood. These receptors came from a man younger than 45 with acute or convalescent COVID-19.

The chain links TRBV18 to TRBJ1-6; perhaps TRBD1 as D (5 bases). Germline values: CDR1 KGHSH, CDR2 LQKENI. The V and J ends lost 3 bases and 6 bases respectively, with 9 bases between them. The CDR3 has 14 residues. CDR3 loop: CASSPDRANSPLHF. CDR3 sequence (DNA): TGTGCCAGCTCACCTGACAGAGCTAATTCACCCCTCCACTTT.

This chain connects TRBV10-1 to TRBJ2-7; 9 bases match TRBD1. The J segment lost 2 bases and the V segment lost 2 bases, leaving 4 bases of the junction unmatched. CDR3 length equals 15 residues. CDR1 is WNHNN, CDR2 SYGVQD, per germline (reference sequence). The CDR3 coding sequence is TGCGCCAGCAGTGAGGGGACAGGGCGGACCTACGAGCAGTACTTC. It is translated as CASSEGTGRTYEQYF.

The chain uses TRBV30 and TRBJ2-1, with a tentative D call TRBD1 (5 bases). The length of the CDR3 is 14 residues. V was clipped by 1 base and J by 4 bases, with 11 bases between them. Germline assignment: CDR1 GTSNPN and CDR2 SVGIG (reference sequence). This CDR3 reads CAWSGQGDYNEQFF. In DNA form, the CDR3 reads TGTGCCTGGAGTGGTCAGGGTGATTACAATGAGCAGTTCTTC.

The CDR3 region is CASSRASGPYEQYF. The CDR3 DNA reads as TGTGCCAGCAGCCGGGCTAGCGGCCCCTACGAGCAGTACTTC. The chain couples TRBV3-1 (or the pseudogene TRBV3-2) to TRBJ2-7; 7 nucleotides match TRBD2. The germline V gene encodes CDR1 LGHDT and CDR2 YNNKEL (reference sequence). The J segment lost 2 bases and the V segment lost 4 bases, leaving 5 bases of the junction unmatched. The CDR3 loop spans 14 amino acids.

CDR3 DNA: TGTGCCAGCAGCCAGGTGGACTACCTTAATGAGCAGTTCTTC. Translation gives CASSQVDYLNEQFF. This chain joins TRBV14 and TRBJ2-1; a possible D gene is TRBD2 (6 bases). V was trimmed by 3 bases and J by 7 bases, leaving 13 bases between them. The CDR3 runs 14 residues. Looked up from germline, CDR1 is SGHDN and CDR2 is FVKESK. The full variable domain, completed using reference TRBV14 and TRBJ2-1, is EAGVTQFPSHSVIEKGQTVTLRCDPISGHDNLYWYRRVMGKEIKFLLHFVKESKQDESGMPNNRFLAERTGGTYSTLKVQPAELEDSGVYFCASSQVDYLNEQFFGPGTRLTVL.

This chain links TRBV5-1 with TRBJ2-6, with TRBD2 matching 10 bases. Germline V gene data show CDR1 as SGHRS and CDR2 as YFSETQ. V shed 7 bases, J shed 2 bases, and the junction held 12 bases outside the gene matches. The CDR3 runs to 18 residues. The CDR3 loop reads CASGSSSGSLTGANVLTF. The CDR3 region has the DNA TGCGCCAGCGGCTCTTCTAGCGGGAGCTTGACTGGGGCCAACGTCCTGACTTTC.

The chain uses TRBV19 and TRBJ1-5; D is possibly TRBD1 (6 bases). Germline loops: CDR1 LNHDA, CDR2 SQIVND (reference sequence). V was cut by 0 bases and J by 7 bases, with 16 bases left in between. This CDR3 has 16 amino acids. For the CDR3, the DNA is TGTGCCAGTAGTATAGATTCATCAGGGGTCTGGCAGCCCCAGCATTTT. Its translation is CASSIDSSGVWQPQHF.

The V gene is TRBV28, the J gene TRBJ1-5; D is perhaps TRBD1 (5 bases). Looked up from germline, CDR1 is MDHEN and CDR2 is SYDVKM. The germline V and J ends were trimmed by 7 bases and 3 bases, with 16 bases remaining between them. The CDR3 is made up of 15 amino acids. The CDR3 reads CASTWGRRPNQPQHF. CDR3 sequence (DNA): TGTGCCAGCACCTGGGGGAGGAGGCCCAATCAGCCCCAGCATTTT. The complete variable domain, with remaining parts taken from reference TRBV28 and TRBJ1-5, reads DVKVTQSSRYLVKRTGEKVFLECVQDMDHENMFWYRQDPGLGLRLIYFSYDVKMKEKGDIPEGYSVSREKKERFSLILESASTNQTSMYLCASTWGRRPNQPQHFGDGTRLSIL.

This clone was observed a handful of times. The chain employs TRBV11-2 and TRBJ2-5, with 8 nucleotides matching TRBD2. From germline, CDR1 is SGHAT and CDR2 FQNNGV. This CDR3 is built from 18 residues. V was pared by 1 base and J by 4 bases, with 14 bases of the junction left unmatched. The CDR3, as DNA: TGTGCCAGCAGCTTAGTAGCGGGACGGTTGAGAGGGAGAGAGACCCAGTACTTC. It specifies CASSLVAGRLRGRETQYF.

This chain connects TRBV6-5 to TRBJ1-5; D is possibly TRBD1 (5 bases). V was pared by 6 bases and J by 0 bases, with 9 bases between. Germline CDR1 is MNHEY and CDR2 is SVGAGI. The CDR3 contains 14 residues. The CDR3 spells CASRDTYSNQPQHF. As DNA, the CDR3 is TGTGCCAGCAGGGACACGTATAGCAATCAGCCCCAGCATTTT.

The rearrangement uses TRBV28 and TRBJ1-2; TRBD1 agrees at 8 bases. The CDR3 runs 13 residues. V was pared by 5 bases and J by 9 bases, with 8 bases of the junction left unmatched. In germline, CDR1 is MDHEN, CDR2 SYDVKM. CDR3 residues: CASSQTTGARYTF. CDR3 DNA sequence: TGTGCCAGCAGTCAAACGACAGGGGCGCGCTACACCTTC.

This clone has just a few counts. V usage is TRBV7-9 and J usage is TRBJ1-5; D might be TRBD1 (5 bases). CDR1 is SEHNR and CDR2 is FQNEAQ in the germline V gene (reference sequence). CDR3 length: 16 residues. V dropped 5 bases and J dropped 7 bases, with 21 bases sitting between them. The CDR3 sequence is CASSPGPGGAVQPQHF. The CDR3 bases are TGTGCCAGCAGCCCGGGACCTGGCGGGGCGGTCCAGCCCCAGCATTTT.

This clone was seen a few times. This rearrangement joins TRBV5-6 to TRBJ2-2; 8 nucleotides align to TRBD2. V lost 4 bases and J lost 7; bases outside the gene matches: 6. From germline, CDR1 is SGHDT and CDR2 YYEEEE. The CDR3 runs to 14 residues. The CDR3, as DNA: TGTGCCAGCAGCGCCGCTAGCGGGTTCGGGGAGCTGTTTTTT. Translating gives CASSAASGFGELFF.

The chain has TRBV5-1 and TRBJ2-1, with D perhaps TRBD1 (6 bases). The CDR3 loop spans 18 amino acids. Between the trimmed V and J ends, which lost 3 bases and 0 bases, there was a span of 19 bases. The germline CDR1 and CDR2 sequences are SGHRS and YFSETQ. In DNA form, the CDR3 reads TGCGCCAGCAGCTCTAAGACTTACAGGGTAAGCTCCTACAATGAGCAGTTCTTC. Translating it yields CASSSKTYRVSSYNEQFF.

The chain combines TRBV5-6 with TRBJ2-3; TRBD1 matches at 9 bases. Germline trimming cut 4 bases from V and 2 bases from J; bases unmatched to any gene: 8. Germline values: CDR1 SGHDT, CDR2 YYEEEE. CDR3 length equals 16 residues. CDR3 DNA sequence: TGTGCCAGCAGCCTGACAGGGGGATATAACACAGATACGCAGTATTTT. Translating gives CASSLTGGYNTDTQYF.

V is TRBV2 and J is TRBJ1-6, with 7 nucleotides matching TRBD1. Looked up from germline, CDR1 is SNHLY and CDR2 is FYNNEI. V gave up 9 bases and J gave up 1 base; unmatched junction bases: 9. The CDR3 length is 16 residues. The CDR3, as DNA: TGTGCCAGTGCCCCAGGGGGATCGTCCTATAATTCACCCCTCCACTTT. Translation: CASAPGGSSYNSPLHF.

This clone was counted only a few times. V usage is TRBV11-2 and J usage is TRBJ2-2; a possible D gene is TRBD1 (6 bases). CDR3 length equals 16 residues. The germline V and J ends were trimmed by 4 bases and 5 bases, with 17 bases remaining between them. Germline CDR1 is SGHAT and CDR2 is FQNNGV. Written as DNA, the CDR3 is TGTGCCAGCAGCTCCATCCCGGGACACCTAACCGGGGAGCTGTTTTTT. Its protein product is CASSSIPGHLTGELFF.

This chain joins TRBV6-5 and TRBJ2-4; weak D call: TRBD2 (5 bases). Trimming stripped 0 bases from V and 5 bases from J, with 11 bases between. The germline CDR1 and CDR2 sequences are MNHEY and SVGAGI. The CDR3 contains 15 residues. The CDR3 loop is CASSYSTGRENIQYF. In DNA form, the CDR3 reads TGTGCCAGCAGTTACTCCACCGGGCGGGAAAACATTCAGTACTTC.

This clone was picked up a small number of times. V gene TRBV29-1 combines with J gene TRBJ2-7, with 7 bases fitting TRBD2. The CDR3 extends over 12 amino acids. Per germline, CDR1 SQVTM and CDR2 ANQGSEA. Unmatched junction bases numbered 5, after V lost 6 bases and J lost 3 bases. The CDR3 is CSVGTNNYEQYF. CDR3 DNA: TGCAGCGTCGGGACTAATAACTACGAGCAGTACTTC.

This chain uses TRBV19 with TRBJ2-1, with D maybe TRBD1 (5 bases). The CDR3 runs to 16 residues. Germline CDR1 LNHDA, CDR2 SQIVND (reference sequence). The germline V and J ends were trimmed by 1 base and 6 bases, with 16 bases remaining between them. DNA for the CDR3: TGTGCCAGTAGTATAGGACAGACGTGGTCGAGCAATGAGCAGTTCTTC. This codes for CASSIGQTWSSNEQFF.

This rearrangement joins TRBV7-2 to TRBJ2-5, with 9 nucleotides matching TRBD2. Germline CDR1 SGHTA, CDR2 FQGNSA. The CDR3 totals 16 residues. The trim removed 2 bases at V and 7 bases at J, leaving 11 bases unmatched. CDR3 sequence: CASSLSWTSARGTQYF. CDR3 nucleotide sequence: TGTGCCAGCAGCTTAAGCTGGACTAGCGCGCGGGGGACCCAGTACTTC.

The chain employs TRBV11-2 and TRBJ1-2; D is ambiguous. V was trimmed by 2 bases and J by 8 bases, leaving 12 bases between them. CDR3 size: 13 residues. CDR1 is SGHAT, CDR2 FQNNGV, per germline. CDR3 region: CASSLSEVWGYTF. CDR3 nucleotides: TGTGCCAGCAGCTTATCGGAGGTCTGGGGCTACACCTTC.

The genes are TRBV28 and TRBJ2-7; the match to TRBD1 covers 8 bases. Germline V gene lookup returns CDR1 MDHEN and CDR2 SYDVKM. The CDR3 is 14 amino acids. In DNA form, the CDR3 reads TGTGCAAGCTCGGTTGACAGGGGAACCTACGAGCAGTACTTC. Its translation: CASSVDRGTYEQYF.